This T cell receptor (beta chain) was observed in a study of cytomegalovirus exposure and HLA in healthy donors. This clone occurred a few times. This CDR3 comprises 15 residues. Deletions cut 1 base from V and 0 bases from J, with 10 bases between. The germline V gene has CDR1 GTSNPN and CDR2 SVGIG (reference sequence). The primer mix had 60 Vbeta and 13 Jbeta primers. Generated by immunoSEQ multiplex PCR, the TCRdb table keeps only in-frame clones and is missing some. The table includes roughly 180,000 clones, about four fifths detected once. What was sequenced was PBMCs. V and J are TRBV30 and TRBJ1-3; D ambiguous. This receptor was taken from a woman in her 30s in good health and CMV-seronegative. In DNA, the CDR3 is TGTGCCTGGAGTGCCACCTGGAGCTCTGGAAACACCATATATTTT. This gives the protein CAWSATWSSGNTIYF.